Presented here are 13 T cell receptor beta chains from one specimen sequenced in a study of PD-1 blockade in classical Hodgkin lymphoma. Each of the patients experienced relapse following autologous stem cell transplantation, and their brentuximab vedotin exposure differed. Some clones are missing from TCRdb's copy, which holds only in-frame ones; the method was immunoSEQ multiplex PCR. In the table there are more than 140,000 clones, approximately 81% of which are singletons. This sample comprised peripheral blood mononuclear cells (PBMCs), obtained before the second cycle of nivolumab. These receptors were obtained from a human donor with classical Hodgkin lymphoma.

This clone appeared once. The chain joins TRBV9 to TRBJ1-2, with 7 bases aligning to TRBD1. This CDR3 comprises 15 residues. With V trimmed by 4 bases and J by 0 bases, 6 bases remained unmatched. Germline loops: CDR1 SGDLS, CDR2 YYNGEE. The CDR3 sequence: CASSYDRAANYGYTF. In nucleotides, the CDR3 is TGTGCCAGCAGCTATGACAGGGCCGCTAACTATGGCTACACCTTC.

CDR3 bases: TGTGCCATCGGGAGCACAGGCACAGATACGCAGTATTTT. Protein sequence: CAIGSTGTDTQYF. V and J are TRBV10-3 and TRBJ2-3; maybe TRBD2 (5 bases). The CDR3 is 13 amino acids. CDR1 ENHRY and CDR2 SYGVKD come from the germline V gene. V was trimmed by 8 bases and J by 1 base, leaving 10 bases between them.

The CDR3 protein is CATMTGTGVYEQYF. In DNA, the CDR3 is TGTGCCACCATGACCGGGACAGGAGTATACGAGCAGTACTTC. The chain recombines TRBV6-1 with TRBJ2-5, with 8 bases lining up with TRBD1. Gene TRBJ2-7 matches the end of the DNA better, so the J call may be wrong. Germline CDR1 and CDR2: MNHNS and SASEGT. This CDR3 has 14 residues.

The V call is TRBV5-4, the J call TRBJ2-3, with 11 bases fitting TRBD2. The V gene end was trimmed by 5 bases and the J gene end by 0 bases; junction bases not matched to a gene: 14. The length of the CDR3 is 19 residues. Germline V gene lookup returns CDR1 SGHNT and CDR2 YYREEE (reference sequence). CDR3 bases: TGTGCCAGCAGGCCCCTCCTAGCGGGGGGTAGGGCTAGCACAGATACGCAGTATTTT. Its protein product is CASRPLLAGGRASTDTQYF.

A word on this clone: Relative to the germline gene, one junction end is altered; a read error may explain this. The rearrangement joins TRBV10-3 to TRBJ1-1, with a tentative D call TRBD1 (6 bases). CDR1 is ENHRY, CDR2 SYGVKD, per germline. The CDR3 contains 14 residues. The CDR3 DNA follows: TGTGCCAGCAGTAGGACAGCGCCTTACACTGAAGCTTTCTTT. Translated, it gives CASSRTAPYTEAFF.

The sample holds a few counts of this clone. The chain couples TRBV18 to TRBJ2-4; D may be TRBD1 (6 bases). Deletions cut 0 bases from V and 13 bases from J, with 13 bases between. The CDR3 sequence is 13 residues long. CDR1 is KGHSH, CDR2 LQKENI, per germline. In nucleotides, the CDR3 is TGTGCCAGCTCACCACCAGACAGGTGGCCACAGTACTTC. Protein product: CASSPPDRWPQYF.

This clone was detected only a few times. V is TRBV9 and J is TRBJ1-3; 7 bases are shared with TRBD1. The V gene end was trimmed by 3 bases and the J gene end by 2 bases; junction bases not matched to a gene: 2. This CDR3 region has 14 residues. Germline V gene data show CDR1 as SGDLS and CDR2 as YYNGEE. The CDR3, as DNA: TGTGCCAGCAGCGCCGACAGGGCTGGAAACACCATATATTTT. It codes for CASSADRAGNTIYF.

DNA of the CDR3: TGTGCCAGCACCTATACGAGAACGCAGTATTTT. Translating gives CASTYTRTQYF. The J gene is TRBJ2-3, the V gene TRBV7-9, with unresolved D. V lost 7 bases, J lost 9 bases, and 11 bases lay in between. Germline V CDR1 and CDR2: SEHNR, FQNEAQ (reference sequence). The CDR3 is 11 amino acids.

About this clone itself: A single base separates this from a much larger clone, so it may be a read error. The V and J genes are TRBV27 and TRBJ2-1, with unresolved D. The CDR3 totals 15 residues. Trimming shortened V by 6 bases and J by 4 bases, and 16 bases separated the two germline ends. Germline loops: CDR1 MNHEY, CDR2 SMNVEV (reference sequence). The CDR3 sequence is CASSLLPTTYNEQFF. The CDR3 DNA sequence: TGTGCCAGCAGCCTACTTCCGACGACTTACAATGAGCAGTTCTTC.

The chain uses TRBV11-2 and TRBJ2-7; D is possibly TRBD2 (6 bases). The CDR3 spans 14 residues. V gave up 3 bases and J gave up 2 bases, with 11 bases separating them. In germline, CDR1 is SGHAT, CDR2 FQNNGV. CDR3 DNA: TGTGCCAGCAGCTTGGGGACTTCCCCCTACGAGCAGTACTTC. This translates into CASSLGTSPYEQYF.

This clone was counted a few times. This chain links TRBV15 with TRBJ2-3; 8 nucleotides line up with TRBD1. Looked up from germline, CDR1 is LNHNV and CDR2 is YYDKDF (reference sequence). Unmatched junction bases numbered 7, after V lost 5 bases and J lost 0 bases. This CDR3 region has 16 residues. The CDR3 DNA reads as TGTGCCACCAGCGGTCGACAGGGGTCTAGCACAGATACGCAGTATTTT. Translating it yields CATSGRQGSSTDTQYF.

The chain employs TRBV29-1 and TRBJ1-4; D is unresolved. Germline CDR1 SQVTM, CDR2 ANQGSEA. Deletions cut 4 bases from V and 7 bases from J, with 13 bases between. The CDR3 totals 13 residues. For the CDR3, the DNA is TGCAGCGTTGGGAGCACGGTGGGTGAAAAACTGTTTTTT. Translation gives CSVGSTVGEKLFF.

As DNA, the CDR3 is TGTGCCAGCAGCCCCGGACTAGCGGATTCAGATACGCAGTATTTT. It encodes CASSPGLADSDTQYF. This chain uses TRBV7-9 with TRBJ2-3, with 10 bases lining up with TRBD2. Trimming at V came to 5 bases and at J to 4 bases, leaving 6 bases not matched to a gene. The germline CDR1 and CDR2 sequences are SEHNR and FQNEAQ (reference sequence). This CDR3 has 15 amino acids.